The rows below give T cell receptor beta chains drawn from one sample of a study of memory CD4+ T cells and cytomegalovirus serostatus. Sequencing was performed with immunoSEQ multiplex PCR; in TCRdb, only in-frame clones are kept and a portion is missing. The repertoire holds approximately 50,000 clones, with about 68% as singletons. The sample taken for sequencing was memory CD4+ T cells from blood. These receptors all come from an adult in good health and CMV-seropositive. CDR3s include the opening cysteine and the closing phenylalanine or tryptophan. A D gene is named only where the DNA matches it firmly. Not all rows give a size; the values are once, few, many and, for expanded clones, a class.

J gene	clone size	D gene	V gene	CDR3 DNA	CDR3 protein
TRBJ1-5	.	.	TRBV30	TGTGCCTGGAGTGGGGGGGACAATCAGCCCCAGCATTTT	CAWSGGDNQPQHF
TRBJ2-7	.	TRBD2	TRBV30	TGTGCCTGGAGTGTACACGGGGGGAACGAGCAGTACTTC	CAWSVHGGNEQYF
TRBJ1-5	.	.	TRBV5-1	TGCGCCAGCAGCTTGGCAGGGGTGCTCGGTCAGCCCCAGCATTTT	CASSLAGVLGQPQHF
TRBJ1-1	.	.	TRBV7-2	TGTGCCAGCAGCTTATCGGGTTGGTCGGCTGAAGCTTTCTTT	CASSLSGWSAEAFF
TRBJ2-3	.	.	TRBV19	TGTGCCAGTAGAACGTACCCCTCCACAGATACGCAGTATTTT	CASRTYPSTDTQYF
TRBJ2-1	.	.	TRBV11-3	TGTGCCAGCAGTTTACAGAGTAATGAGCAGTTCTTC	CASSLQSNEQFF
TRBJ2-3	few	.	TRBV5-4	TGTGCCAGCAGCTTGTCCGGGAGCGCAGATACGCAGTATTTT	CASSLSGSADTQYF
TRBJ2-1	.	.	TRBV27	TGTGCCAGCAGTTTCGGTATGGCCGACAATGAGCAGTTCTTC	CASSFGMADNEQFF
TRBJ1-3	.	.	TRBV2	TGTGCCAGCCTGCAGGGGTCTGGAAACACCATATATTTT	CASLQGSGNTIYF
TRBJ2-3	.	.	TRBV14	TGTGCCAGCAGCCAAGATTTTTCTAGCACAGATACGCAGTATTTT	CASSQDFSSTDTQYF
TRBJ2-3	.	.	TRBV18	TGTGCCAGCTCACCAGGGATCGTTAATACGCAGTATTTT	CASSPGIVNTQYF
TRBJ2-5	.	.	TRBV7-8	TGTGCCAGCAGCATGTACCAAGAGACCCAGTACTTC	CASSMYQETQYF
TRBJ2-2	.	TRBD2	TRBV30	TGTGCCTGGAGTCGCGGGAGTTCCACCGGGGAGCTGTTTTTT	CAWSRGSSTGELFF
TRBJ2-5	.	.	TRBV5-4	TGTGCCAGCAGCCCGGCGGGGAGGAGAGAGACCCAGTACTTC	CASSPAGRRETQYF
TRBJ1-3	.	.	TRBV30	TGTGCCTGGAGCGAGCCAGGGTTCTCTGGAAACACCATATATTTT	CAWSEPGFSGNTIYF
TRBJ2-7	.	.	TRBV28	TGTGCCAGCAGTTTATTCCCCAGGGGCTACTCCTACGAGCAGTACTTC	CASSLFPRGYSYEQYF
TRBJ2-5	few	.	TRBV7-9	TGTGCCAGCAGCTCCGGAGTTTCATTCGCCGAGACCCAGTACTTC	CASSSGVSFAETQYF
TRBJ2-7	.	.	TRBV6-5	TGTGCCAGCAGTTTGGGCGGGCCTCACCACGAGCAGTACTTC	CASSLGGPHHEQYF
TRBJ2-6	.	.	TRBV10-3	TGTGCCATCAGGGGGGCTACCGGCCGTGAATCTGGGGCCAACGTCCTGACTTTC	CAIRGATGRESGANVLTF
TRBJ1-5	.	.	TRBV28	TGTGCCAGCAGTCTCGGGACCGCCAATCAGCCCCAGCATTTT	CASSLGTANQPQHF
TRBJ2-1	.	TRBD2	TRBV7-9	TGTGCCAGCAGCGGAGGATCTAGCGGGGTCGTGGATGAGCAGTTCTTC	CASSGGSSGVVDEQFF
TRBJ2-2	medium-sized	.	TRBV5-6	TGTGCCAGCAGCTTCGTCGGGGGAGGTGTAACCGGGGAGCTGTTTTTT	CASSFVGGGVTGELFF
TRBJ2-7	.	.	TRBV4-1	TGCGCCAGCAGCCACCTGGCCAGAAGAGAATCCTACGAGCAGTACTTC	CASSHLARRESYEQYF
TRBJ1-3	.	.	TRBV2	TGTGCTCACGCCGCCTCTGGAAACACCATATATTTT	CAHAASGNTIYF
TRBJ2-5	.	.	TRBV20-1	TGCAGTGCTCGGGAGCGGGAGACCCAGTACTTC	CSARERETQYF
TRBJ1-5	.	.	TRBV29-1	TGCAGCGTTGGCAGTCAGCTAAATAGCAATCAGCCCCAGCATTTT	CSVGSQLNSNQPQHF
TRBJ2-5	.	.	TRBV5-4	TGTGCCAGCAGCCGACCGGGGGAGACCCAGTACTTC	CASSRPGETQYF
TRBJ1-4	once	.	TRBV28	TGTGCCAGCAGTTTAGGCAGGGCCGGTAGTGAAAAACTGTTTTTT	CASSLGRAGSEKLFF
TRBJ2-5	.	.	TRBV28	TGTGCCAGCAGTCCCGCATCGGGGGGCCGGGAGACCCAGTACTTC	CASSPASGGRETQYF
TRBJ2-7	.	TRBD2	TRBV6-6	TGTGCCAGCACTCCTAGCGGGAGTCTCGACGAGCAGTACTTC	CASTPSGSLDEQYF
TRBJ2-6	.	.	TRBV28	TGTGCCACCTCTGAAGCAAGGGACATCGGGGGCGCTTCTGGGGCCAACGTCCTGACTTTC	CATSEARDIGGASGANVLTF
TRBJ2-7	.	.	TRBV12-2	TGTGCAAGTCGCTCGGGAGGGCCCATAACCTACGAGCAGTACTTC	CASRSGGPITYEQYF
TRBJ2-7	.	TRBD2	TRBV5-4	TGTGCCAGCAGACCCGCGGGGGGCCGGGGGGAGCAGTACTTC	CASRPAGGRGEQYF
TRBJ2-3	.	.	TRBV4-3	TGCGCCAGCAGCCAAGGCCTCGGGATACCCACAGATACGCAGTATTTT	CASSQGLGIPTDTQYF
TRBJ2-5	.	.	TRBV19	TGTGCCAGTAGTAGGACGTGGTTGGAGACCCAGTACTTC	CASSRTWLETQYF
TRBJ1-1	.	.	TRBV30	TGTGCCTGGAGTGTGAGCAGGGCATCTGCTGAAGCTTTCTTT	CAWSVSRASAEAFF
TRBJ1-3	.	.	TRBV11-2	TGTGCCAGCAGCTCTCCCCCGGGAAACACCATATATTTT	CASSSPPGNTIYF
TRBJ2-2	.	.	TRBV13	TGTGCCAGCAGCTTAGCTTGGACGGACGATACCGGGGAGCTGTTTTTT	CASSLAWTDDTGELFF
TRBJ2-3	.	TRBD1	TRBV19	TGTGCCAGTAGGGGGCAGGGGGCCCGAGATACGCAGTATTTT	CASRGQGARDTQYF
TRBJ1-1	.	TRBD1	TRBV28	TGTGCCAGCAGTGAGGACAGGGGGTTTCGGGCTTTCTTT	CASSEDRGFRAFF
TRBJ2-1	few	.	TRBV11-2	TGTGCCAGCGGGGCGGGGAGAGGTTCCTACAATGAGCAGTTCTTC	CASGAGRGSYNEQFF
TRBJ2-5	.	TRBD1	TRBV7-2	TGTGCCAGCAGCTCCAACAGGGGCGCCCAAGAGACCCAGTACTTC	CASSSNRGAQETQYF
TRBJ2-4	.	.	TRBV28	TGTGCCAGCAGTTTCGCGCGGTTAGCCAAAAACATTCAGTACTTC	CASSFARLAKNIQYF
TRBJ2-3	.	.	TRBV6-1	TGTGCCAGCATGCCACTCACAGATACGCAGTATTTT	CASMPLTDTQYF